One sample yielded the 18 T cell receptor beta chains listed below, sequenced in a study of blood T cell repertoires in COVID-19 (dated by TCRdb to the early 2020s). Library construction relied on the immunoSEQ multiplex PCR assay. Entries here come from immuneACCESS through TCRdb and include only in-frame sequences with V and J called. Some clones fail to appear in such tables; in the studies checked, an unresolved V gene covers under half of the shortfall, and the cause of the remainder is unknown. This sample comprises about 5,900 clones, less than 90% of them detected only once. Jointly, the top ten make up approximately 18% of the sample. The sample consisted of peripheral blood. These receptors all stem from a human donor in a cohort sampled during active COVID-19.

The chain couples TRBV3-1 (or the pseudogene TRBV3-2) to TRBJ2-5; 8 nucleotides agree with TRBD2. J gave up 1 base and V 1 base, and 11 bases lay outside the gene matches. Per the germline V gene, CDR1 is LGHDT and CDR2 is YNNKEL (reference sequence). The CDR3 contains 18 residues. The CDR3 protein is CASSQAAHGGGIQETQYF. The CDR3 DNA reads as TGTGCCAGCAGCCAAGCCGCGCACGGGGGGGGGATCCAAGAGACCCAGTACTTC.

This clone was found a few times. The chain carries TRBV6-5 and TRBJ1-2, with 7 nucleotides matching TRBD1. Germline assignment: CDR1 MNHEY and CDR2 SVGAGI. The ends lost 6 bases at V and 4 bases at J; junction bases unmatched: 8. CDR3 size: 14 residues. CDR3 protein: CASRAPGQSYGYTF. In nucleotides, the CDR3 is TGTGCCAGCAGGGCACCGGGACAGAGCTATGGCTACACCTTC.

This chain uses TRBV13 with TRBJ2-5, with D possibly being TRBD1 (6 bases). CDR1 and CDR2 (germline): PRHDT, FYEKMQ (reference sequence). V was shortened by 5 bases and J by 2 bases, with 12 bases between the two germline ends. CDR3 size: 14 residues. The CDR3, as DNA: TGTGCCAGCAGCGGACGGACAGTTCAAGAGACCCAGTACTTC. It codes for CASSGRTVQETQYF.

The rearrangement links TRBV11-3 to TRBJ2-5; 11 nucleotides agree with TRBD2. Per germline, CDR1 SGHNT and CDR2 YENEEA. V lost 4 bases to trimming and J lost 3 bases; unmatched junction nucleotides: 1. The CDR3 spans 14 residues. The CDR3 DNA is TGTGCCAGCAGCTCGACTAGCGGGGAAGAGACCCAGTACTTC. Its protein is CASSSTSGEETQYF.

V is TRBV5-1 and J is TRBJ2-1; D is ambiguous. V was cut by 1 base and J by 3 bases, with 14 bases left in between. The CDR3 loop spans 16 amino acids. CDR1 is SGHRS, CDR2 YFSETQ, per germline. This CDR3 reads CASSLRQVPYYNEQFF. The CDR3 bases are TGCGCCAGCAGCTTGCGTCAGGTCCCCTACTACAATGAGCAGTTCTTC.

The J gene is TRBJ2-7, the V gene TRBV7-9, with D possibly TRBD2 on 7 matching bases. In germline, CDR1 is SEHNR, CDR2 FQNEAQ (reference sequence). V was cut by 5 bases and J by 6 bases, with 11 bases left in between. The CDR3 is made up of 12 amino acids. The DNA of the CDR3 is TGTGCCAGCAGCGAGGGGGGGTCCGAGCAGTACTTC. It yields the protein CASSEGGSEQYF.

V gene TRBV7-9 combines with J gene TRBJ1-6; 11 nucleotides match TRBD1. Trimming cost V 0 bases and J 9 bases; bases outside gene matches: 4. The CDR3 has 16 residues. The germline CDR1 and CDR2 sequences are SEHNR and FQNEAQ (reference sequence). CDR3 region: CASSLAGQGDGSPLHF. The CDR3 DNA reads as TGTGCCAGCAGCTTAGCGGGACAGGGGGACGGTTCACCCCTCCACTTT. Combining the CDR3 with reference TRBV7-9 and TRBJ1-6 gives the whole variable domain DTGVSQNPRHKITKRGQNVTFRCDPISEHNRLYWYRQTLGQGPEFLTYFQNEAQLEKSRLLSDRFSAERPKGSFSTLEIQRTEQGDSAMYLCASSLAGQGDGSPLHFGNGTRLTVT.

This chain links TRBV7-9 with TRBJ1-1, with D possibly TRBD1 on 5 matching bases. CDR1 is SEHNR, CDR2 FQNEAQ, per germline (reference sequence). Trimming left V 5 bases short and J 10 bases short, with 17 bases between. There are 13 residues in the CDR3. This CDR3 is CASSPVAGRRAFF. CDR3 sequence (DNA): TGTGCCAGCAGCCCCGTCGCGGGGCGCAGAGCTTTCTTT.

This chain connects TRBV12-3 or TRBV12-4 to TRBJ2-7, with 9 bases lining up with TRBD1. CDR3 length equals 13 residues. The trim removed 4 bases at V and 9 bases at J, leaving 7 bases unmatched. The CDR3 DNA is TGTGCCAGCAGTTCAGGACAGGGGTTGGTGCAGTACTTC. Protein product: CASSSGQGLVQYF.

The chain has TRBV18 and TRBJ2-2, with TRBD1 matching 9 bases. The CDR3 spans 15 residues. CDR1 and CDR2 from the germline V gene are KGHSH and LQKENI. V dropped 3 bases and J dropped 4; count of bases not matched to a gene: 3. CDR3 in amino acids: CASSPGTGPTGELFF. The DNA of the CDR3 is TGTGCCAGCTCACCGGGGACAGGGCCCACCGGGGAGCTGTTTTTT.

The CDR3: CASSWQGGVGETQYF. The CDR3 nucleotides are TGTGCCAGCAGTTGGCAAGGGGGGGTCGGAGAGACCCAGTACTTC. J is TRBJ2-5 and V is TRBV27; tentatively, D is TRBD2 (7 bases). CDR3 size: 15 residues. The germline V gene encodes CDR1 MNHEY and CDR2 SMNVEV (reference sequence). V shed 4 bases and J shed 4 bases, with 16 bases lying between them.

This chain joins TRBV4-1 and TRBJ2-1; possibly TRBD2 for D (5 bases). Germline assignment: CDR1 MGHRA and CDR2 YSYEKL. V was cut by 2 bases and J by 7 bases, with 6 bases left in between. This CDR3 comprises 12 residues. The CDR3 is CASSQTGNEQFF. CDR3 in DNA: TGCGCCAGCAGCCAAACGGGGAATGAGCAGTTCTTC.

The genes are TRBV5-1 and TRBJ2-5; D may be TRBD1 (6 bases). V gave up 3 bases and J gave up 5 bases, with 11 bases separating them. This CDR3 comprises 13 residues. CDR1 and CDR2 (germline): SGHRS, YFSETQ. Here the CDR3 reads CASSSGQFETQYF. CDR3 nucleotide sequence: TGCGCCAGCAGCTCAGGACAGTTTGAGACCCAGTACTTC.

This rearrangement joins TRBV10-2 to TRBJ1-1; D perhaps matches TRBD1 (5 bases). The V end lost 5 bases, the J end lost 8 bases, and 9 bases lay between the germline ends. CDR1 is WSHSY and CDR2 is SAAADI in the germline V gene. CDR3 length: 11 amino acids. The CDR3 here is CASSQQVEAFF. In DNA, the CDR3 is TGCGCCAGCAGTCAACAGGTCGAAGCTTTCTTT.

This chain links TRBV5-1 with TRBJ2-1; TRBD2 aligns across 9 bases. J gave up 5 bases and V 5 bases, and 14 bases lay outside the gene matches. Germline V gene lookup returns CDR1 SGHRS and CDR2 YFSETQ. This CDR3 comprises 17 residues. CDR3 coding DNA: TGCGCCAGCAGGTCCGCCGGGACTAGCCGCATTAACAATGAGCAGTTCTTC. Amino acids: CASRSAGTSRINNEQFF.

The chain carries TRBV6-5 and TRBJ2-5; D uncertain. Germline values: CDR1 MNHEY, CDR2 SVGAGI. There are 13 residues in the CDR3. Trimming took 5 bases from V and 5 from J, leaving 12 bases between them. CDR3 coding DNA: TGTGCCAGCAGTAGAGTCGCCCGGGAGACCCAGTACTTC. Translation: CASSRVARETQYF.

The CDR3 DNA sequence: TGTGCCAGCAGCCGCGGCAGTTACCTTAACGAGCAGTACTTC. Its translation is CASSRGSYLNEQYF. The rearrangement links TRBV3-1 (or the pseudogene TRBV3-2) to TRBJ2-7; D call uncertain. This CDR3 has 14 residues. Trimming left V 4 bases short and J 5 bases short, with 15 bases between. CDR1 is LGHDT and CDR2 is YNNKEL in the germline V gene (reference sequence).

This chain connects TRBV5-6 to TRBJ2-3; 7 bases map to TRBD1. With V trimmed by 4 bases and J by 1 base, 6 bases remained unmatched. Germline values: CDR1 SGHDT, CDR2 YYEEEE. CDR3 length equals 15 residues. The CDR3 DNA is TGTGCCAGCAGCGCCCTTACAGGGGGCACAGATACGCAGTATTTT. Its protein product is CASSALTGGTDTQYF.